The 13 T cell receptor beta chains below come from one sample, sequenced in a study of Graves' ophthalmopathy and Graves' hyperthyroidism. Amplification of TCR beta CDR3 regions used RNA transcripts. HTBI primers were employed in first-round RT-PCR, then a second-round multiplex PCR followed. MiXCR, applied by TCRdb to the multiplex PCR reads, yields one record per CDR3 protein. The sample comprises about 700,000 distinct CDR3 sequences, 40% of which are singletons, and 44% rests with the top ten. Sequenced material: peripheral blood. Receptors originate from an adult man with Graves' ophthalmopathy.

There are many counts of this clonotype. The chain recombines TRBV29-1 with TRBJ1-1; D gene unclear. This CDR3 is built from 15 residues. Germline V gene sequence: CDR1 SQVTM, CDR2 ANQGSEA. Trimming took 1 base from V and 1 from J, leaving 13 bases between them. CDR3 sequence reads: CSVEGNHPKNTEAFF. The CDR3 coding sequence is TGCAGCGTTGAAGGAAACCACCCTAAGAACACTGAAGCTTTCTTT.

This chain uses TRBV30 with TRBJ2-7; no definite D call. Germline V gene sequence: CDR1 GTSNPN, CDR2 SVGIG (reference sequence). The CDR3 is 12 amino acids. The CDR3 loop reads CALSWTLREQYF. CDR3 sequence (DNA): TGTGCTCTGAGTTGGACCCTCCGGGAGCAGTACTTC.

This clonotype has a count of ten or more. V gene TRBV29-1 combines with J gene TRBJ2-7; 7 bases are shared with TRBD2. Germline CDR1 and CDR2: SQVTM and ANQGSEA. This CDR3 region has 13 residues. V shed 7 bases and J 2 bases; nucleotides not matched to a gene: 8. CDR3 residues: CSASGLETYEQYF. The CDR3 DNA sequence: TGCAGCGCCAGTGGACTAGAGACCTACGAGCAGTACTTC.

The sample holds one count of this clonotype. Written as DNA, the CDR3 is TGTGCCAGCAGCACAACCTACAGGGGTACATTAGGCTACGAGCAGTACGTC. This encodes CASSTTYRGTLGYEQYV. This sequence joins TRBV7-9 and TRBJ2-7; 7 bases line up with TRBD1. The trim removed 5 bases at V and 3 bases at J, leaving 16 bases unmatched. CDR3 length: 17 residues. Germline lookup yields CDR1 SEHNR and CDR2 FQNEAQ (reference sequence).

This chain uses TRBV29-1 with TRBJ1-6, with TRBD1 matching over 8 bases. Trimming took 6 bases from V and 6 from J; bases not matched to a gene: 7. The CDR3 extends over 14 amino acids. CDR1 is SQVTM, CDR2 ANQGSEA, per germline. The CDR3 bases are TGCAGCGTAACGACAGGGGCGATTAATTCACCCCTCCACTTT. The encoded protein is CSVTTGAINSPLHF.

In DNA form, the CDR3 reads TGCAGTCCCCGGGGGGGAAACACTGAAGCTTTCTTT. As protein: CSPRGGNTEAFF. This chain joins TRBV20-1 and TRBJ1-1, with a weak D call TRBD1 (5 bases). The CDR3 contains 12 residues. Germline loops: CDR1 DFQATT, CDR2 SNEGSKA (reference sequence). V lost 8 bases, J lost 2 bases, and 12 bases lay in between.

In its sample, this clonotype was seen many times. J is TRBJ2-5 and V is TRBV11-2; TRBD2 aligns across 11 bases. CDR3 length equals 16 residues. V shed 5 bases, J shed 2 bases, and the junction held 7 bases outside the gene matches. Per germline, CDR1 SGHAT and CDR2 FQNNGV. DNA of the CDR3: TGTGCCAGCAGCCCGAAGGGGACTAGCGGTCAAGAGACCCAGTACTTC. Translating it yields CASSPKGTSGQETQYF.

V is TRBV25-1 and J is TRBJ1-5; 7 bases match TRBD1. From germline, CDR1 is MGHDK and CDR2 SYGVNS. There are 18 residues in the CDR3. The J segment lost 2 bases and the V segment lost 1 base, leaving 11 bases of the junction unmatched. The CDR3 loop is CASSESRGRQGRNQPQHF. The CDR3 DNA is TGTGCCAGCAGTGAATCAAGGGGTAGACAGGGCCGCAATCAGCCCCAGCATTTT.

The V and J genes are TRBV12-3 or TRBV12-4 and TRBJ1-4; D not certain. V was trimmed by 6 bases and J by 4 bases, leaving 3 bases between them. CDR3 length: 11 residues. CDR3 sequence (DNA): TGTGCCAGCAGATTTAATGAAAAACTGTTTTTT. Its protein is CASRFNEKLFF.

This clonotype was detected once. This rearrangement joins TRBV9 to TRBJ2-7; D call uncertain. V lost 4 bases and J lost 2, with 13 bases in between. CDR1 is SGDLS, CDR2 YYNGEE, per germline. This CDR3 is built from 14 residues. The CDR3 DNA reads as TGTGCCAGCAGCCCCGACATGGGAACCTACGAGCAGTACTTC. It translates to CASSPDMGTYEQYF.

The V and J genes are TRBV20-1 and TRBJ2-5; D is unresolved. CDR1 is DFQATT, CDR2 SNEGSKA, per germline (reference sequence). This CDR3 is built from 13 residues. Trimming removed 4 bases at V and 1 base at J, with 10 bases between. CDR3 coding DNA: TGCAGTGCTAAAGACCAGATCCAAGAGACCCAGTACTTC. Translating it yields CSAKDQIQETQYF.

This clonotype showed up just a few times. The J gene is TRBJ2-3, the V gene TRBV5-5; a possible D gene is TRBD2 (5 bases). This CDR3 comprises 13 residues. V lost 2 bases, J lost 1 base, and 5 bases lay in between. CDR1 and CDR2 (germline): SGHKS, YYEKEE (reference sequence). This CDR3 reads CASSFGGTDTQYF. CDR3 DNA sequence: TGTGCCAGCAGCTTCGGGGGCACAGATACGCAGTATTTT.

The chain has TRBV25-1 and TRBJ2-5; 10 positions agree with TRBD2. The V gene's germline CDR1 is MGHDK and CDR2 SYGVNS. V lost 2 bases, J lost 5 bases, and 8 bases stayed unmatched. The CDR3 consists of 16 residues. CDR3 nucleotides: TGTGCCAGCAGTGAAGGGTCTAGCGGGAGTCGGGAGACCCAGTACTTC. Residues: CASSEGSSGSRETQYF. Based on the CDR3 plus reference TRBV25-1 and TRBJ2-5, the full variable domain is EADIYQTPRYLVIGTGKKITLECSQTMGHDKMYWYQQDPGMELHLIHYSYGVNSTEKGDLSSESTVSRIRTEHFPLTLESARPSHTSQYLCASSEGSSGSRETQYFGPGTRLLVL.